The source of this T cell receptor (beta chain) is a study of blood T cell repertoires in COVID-19. Overall study context: From T cells, B-cell-depleted T cells, or PBMCs came the material, which was cDNA or gDNA.

Germline loops: CDR1 MGHDK, CDR2 SYGVNS. The germline V and J ends were trimmed by 2 bases and 3 bases, with 7 bases remaining between them. This CDR3 is built from 13 residues. Profiled with immunoSEQ multiplex PCR; TCRdb holds only in-frame clones, not every one. The table records 220,000 or so clones, around 88% of them present only once. Participants were aged about 18 to 90 years, lived in around 25 US areas, and enrolled virtually. Sequencing was done on a sample of PBMCs or T cells enriched from blood (not recorded which). The TCR comes from a woman between 50 and 59 years old with acute COVID-19. The genes are TRBV25-1 and TRBJ2-5; possible D gene TRBD2, 5 bases. CDR3 coding DNA: TGTGCCAGCAGTGAACGAGGGAAAGAGACCCAGTACTTC. Encoded protein: CASSERGKETQYF.